What follows are 26 T cell receptor beta chains derived from one specimen sequenced in a study of blood T cell repertoires in COVID-19. Only in-frame clones appear in the TCRdb table, and some are missing; sequencing was by immunoSEQ multiplex PCR. The profile shows 130,000 or so clones, around nine tenths of them singletons. Specimen: peripheral blood. The receptor set was obtained from a woman aged 45-59 years with acute or convalescent COVID-19.

Comment on this clone: Other DNA sequences from this sample encode an identical CDR3 as well. This rearrangement joins TRBV7-2 to TRBJ1-6; D not certain. CDR3 size: 15 residues. V was trimmed by 1 base and J by 0 bases, leaving 4 bases between them. Germline V gene sequence: CDR1 SGHTA, CDR2 FQGNSA. CDR3 amino acids: CASSLESSYNSPLHF. CDR3 in DNA: TGTGCCAGCAGCTTAGAGAGCTCCTATAATTCACCCCTCCACTTT.

The gene calls are TRBV5-4 and TRBJ1-2; TRBD1 is a possible D gene (6 bases). V was shortened by 4 bases and J by 2 bases, with 9 bases between the two germline ends. The CDR3 covers 13 residues. Germline CDR1 is SGHNT and CDR2 is YYREEE (reference sequence). CDR3 sequence reads: CASSLDSNYGYTF. The CDR3 DNA sequence: TGTGCCAGCAGCCTGGACAGCAACTATGGCTACACCTTC.

This clone was recorded once. This chain links TRBV10-3 with TRBJ1-5; TRBD1 agrees at 8 bases. V shed 10 bases and J 3 bases; nucleotides not matched to a gene: 5. In germline, CDR1 is ENHRY, CDR2 SYGVKD. CDR3 length: 13 residues. In nucleotides, the CDR3 is TGTGCCACCATGGACAGGGACAATCAGCCCCAGCATTTT. As protein: CATMDRDNQPQHF.

This chain uses TRBV19 with TRBJ1-1; TRBD1 aligns across 7 bases. Germline CDR1 LNHDA, CDR2 SQIVND (reference sequence). This CDR3 has 14 amino acids. V dropped 1 base and J dropped 5; count of bases not matched to a gene: 4. CDR3 bases: TGTGCCAGTAGTATAGGAGGGACAGAAACTGAAGCTTTCTTT. Translation gives CASSIGGTETEAFF.

The chain has TRBV6-2 or TRBV6-3 and TRBJ2-7; 7 nucleotides agree with TRBD2. In germline, CDR1 is MNHEY, CDR2 SVGEGT. The V gene end was trimmed by 1 base and the J gene end by 10 bases; junction bases not matched to a gene: 13. The CDR3 is 15 residues long. The CDR3 coding sequence is TGTGCCAGCAGTTACTGGGGCAGCGGGACTACCCGTCAGTACTTC. Translating gives CASSYWGSGTTRQYF.

The chain has TRBV7-9 and TRBJ1-2; D is undetermined. CDR1 and CDR2 from the germline V gene are SEHNR and FQNEAQ (reference sequence). V was clipped by 1 base and J by 0 bases, with 18 bases between them. This CDR3 is 18 amino acids long. The CDR3 reads CASSLEENRRSANYGYTF. CDR3 bases: TGTGCCAGCAGCTTAGAGGAAAACAGACGGTCTGCTAACTATGGCTACACCTTC.

J is TRBJ1-5 and V is TRBV2; TRBD1 matches at 8 bases. V lost 6 bases to trimming and J lost 1 base; unmatched junction nucleotides: 2. Germline V gene sequence: CDR1 SNHLY, CDR2 FYNNEI. CDR3 size: 14 residues. CDR3 nucleotides: TGTGCCAGCAGCTGGGACAGGAGCAATCAGCCCCAGCATTTT. Residues: CASSWDRSNQPQHF. Full variable domain (remainder filled in from reference TRBV2 and TRBJ1-5): EPEVTQTPSHQVTQMGQEVILRCVPISNHLYFYWYRQILGQKVEFLVSFYNNEISEKSEIFDDQFSVERPDGSNFTLKIRSTKLEDSAMYFCASSWDRSNQPQHFGDGTRLSIL.

The chain has TRBV7-9 and TRBJ1-2; TRBD1 agrees at 10 bases. The V gene end was trimmed by 3 bases and the J gene end by 4 bases; junction bases not matched to a gene: 5. The CDR3 runs to 15 residues. Germline CDR1 is SEHNR and CDR2 is FQNEAQ (reference sequence). The CDR3: CASSLDRGGIYGYTF. The CDR3 DNA reads as TGTGCCAGCAGCTTGGACAGGGGGGGAATCTATGGCTACACCTTC.

This chain joins TRBV19 and TRBJ2-5; maybe TRBD1 (5 bases). This CDR3 comprises 12 residues. Per germline, CDR1 LNHDA and CDR2 SQIVND (reference sequence). The V gene lost 2 bases and the J gene lost 4 bases, with 5 bases spanning the gap. CDR3 sequence (DNA): TGTGCCAGTAGTATAAGGGGAGAGACCCAGTACTTC. This encodes CASSIRGETQYF.

This sequence joins TRBV10-3 and TRBJ2-5; 10 bases fit TRBD2. The ends lost 2 bases at V and 4 bases at J; junction bases unmatched: 10. In germline, CDR1 is ENHRY, CDR2 SYGVKD. This CDR3 is built from 17 residues. As DNA, the CDR3 is TGTGCCATCAGTGAGCTCCGGGGAGCGGGGGGGCCAGAGACCCAGTACTTC. Translation: CAISELRGAGGPETQYF.

This chain links TRBV7-2 with TRBJ1-3; D is perhaps TRBD1 (5 bases). With 4 bases removed from V and 4 bases from J, the gap between germline ends came to 8 bases. Looked up from germline, CDR1 is SGHTA and CDR2 is FQGNSA. The CDR3 has 13 amino acids. The CDR3 spells CASSSRTGNTIYF. In DNA form, the CDR3 reads TGTGCCAGCAGCTCTCGGACAGGAAACACCATATATTTT.

The chain employs TRBV18 and TRBJ2-7; 11 bases agree with TRBD1. This CDR3 is built from 14 residues. In germline, CDR1 is KGHSH, CDR2 LQKENI. Unmatched junction bases numbered 0, after V lost 2 bases and J lost 3 bases. The CDR3 bases are TGTGCCAGCTCACCAGGGACAGGGGGCTACGAGCAGTACTTC. It encodes CASSPGTGGYEQYF.

This chain uses TRBV12-5 with TRBJ1-3; weak D call: TRBD1 (5 bases). Trimming took off 3 bases at V and 0 bases at J, with 6 bases between the two ends. Per germline, CDR1 LGHNT and CDR2 FRNRAP. The CDR3 consists of 14 residues. The CDR3 nucleotides read TGTGCTAGTGGTTTAGGGGTCTCTGGAAACACCATATATTTT. Translated, it gives CASGLGVSGNTIYF.

The chain recombines TRBV3-1 (or the pseudogene TRBV3-2) with TRBJ2-7; 7 bases map to TRBD1. The V gene's germline CDR1 is LGHDT and CDR2 YNNKEL (reference sequence). The V and J ends lost 4 bases and 4 bases, in that order; junction bases with no gene match: 4. There are 13 residues in the CDR3. The CDR3 reads CASSRGDRYEQYF. CDR3 nucleotides: TGTGCCAGCAGCCGAGGGGACAGATACGAGCAGTACTTC.

V and J are TRBV5-6 and TRBJ2-7, with TRBD2 matching 9 bases. CDR3 length: 14 amino acids. Germline V lookup: CDR1 SGHDT, CDR2 YYEEEE. Losses at the gene ends were 7 bases for V and 6 bases for J; bases not matched to a gene: 11. The CDR3 spells CASSSGTSFSEQYF. The CDR3, as DNA: TGTGCCAGCTCCTCCGGGACTAGCTTTTCCGAGCAGTACTTC.

V is TRBV6-6 and J is TRBJ2-2; 7 positions match TRBD2. CDR1 MNHNY and CDR2 SVGAGI come from the germline V gene (reference sequence). The CDR3 spans 16 residues. Trimming removed 5 bases from V and 1 base from J; junction bases left unmatched: 7. The CDR3 DNA is TGTGCCAGCAGTCGAGCGGGAAGGCGGAACACCGGGGAGCTGTTTTTT. Its translation: CASSRAGRRNTGELFF.

The V and J genes are TRBV6-2 or TRBV6-3 and TRBJ1-5; D is undetermined. The CDR3 runs to 14 residues. The V gene lost 5 bases and the J gene lost 5 bases, with 13 bases spanning the gap. The germline CDR1 and CDR2 sequences are MNHEY and SVGEGT. CDR3 sequence reads: CASSQDRRYQPQHF. CDR3 DNA sequence: TGTGCCAGCAGTCAGGATCGGCGCTATCAGCCCCAGCATTTT.

The chain links TRBV7-7 to TRBJ2-5; the match to TRBD2 covers 14 bases. The length of the CDR3 is 15 residues. Trimming took 5 bases from V and 3 from J; bases not matched to a gene: 2. The germline V gene encodes CDR1 SSHAT and CDR2 FNYEAQ (reference sequence). The CDR3 nucleotides are TGTGCCAGCAGCAGACTAGCGGGGGGGAAAGAGACCCAGTACTTC. As protein: CASSRLAGGKETQYF.

The V call is TRBV12-5, the J call TRBJ1-5; the match to TRBD1 covers 9 bases. The germline gives CDR1 LGHNT, CDR2 FRNRAP. CDR3 length equals 18 residues. V shed 1 base, J shed 0 bases, and the junction held 7 bases outside the gene matches. The CDR3 sequence: CASGLEDRGYLSNQPQHF. CDR3 bases: TGTGCTAGTGGTTTGGAGGACAGGGGTTACCTTAGCAATCAGCCCCAGCATTTT.

The V gene is TRBV27, the J gene TRBJ2-3; D gene ambiguous. With 3 bases removed from V and 2 bases from J, the gap between germline ends came to 6 bases. Germline V gives CDR1 MNHEY, CDR2 SMNVEV (reference sequence). The CDR3 runs to 13 residues. The CDR3 reads CASSLGFTDTQYF. The CDR3 DNA sequence: TGTGCCAGCAGTTTGGGCTTCACAGATACGCAGTATTTT.

The J gene is TRBJ2-7, the V gene TRBV4-2; TRBD2 aligns across 10 bases. The V gene's germline CDR1 is LGHNA and CDR2 YNFKEQ. CDR3 length equals 15 residues. V lost 0 bases, J lost 3 bases, and 2 bases stayed unmatched. The CDR3 sequence: CASSQELAGLYEQYF. The CDR3 bases are TGTGCCAGCAGCCAAGAACTAGCGGGACTCTACGAGCAGTACTTC.

The chain carries TRBV7-8 and TRBJ1-4, with 8 bases lining up with TRBD1. Germline trimming cut 5 bases from V and 0 bases from J; bases unmatched to any gene: 11. The CDR3 sequence is 18 residues long. Germline-derived CDR1 and CDR2 are SGHVS and FQNEAQ. The CDR3 sequence is CASSRTDRGQATNEKLFF. CDR3 DNA: TGTGCCAGCAGCCGCACTGACAGGGGACAAGCAACTAATGAAAAACTGTTTTTT.

The chain recombines TRBV24-1 with TRBJ2-1; TRBD2 agrees at 7 bases. This CDR3 is built from 15 residues. V dropped 4 bases and J dropped 8; count of bases not matched to a gene: 10. Per the germline V gene, CDR1 is KGHDR and CDR2 is SFDVKD. The CDR3 protein is CATSEGGSGRDEQFF. The CDR3 DNA reads as TGTGCCACCAGTGAGGGCGGTAGCGGGCGCGATGAGCAGTTCTTC.

The CDR3 loop reads CASSPYRDQETQYF. As DNA, the CDR3 is TGTGCCAGCAGCCCCTACCGGGACCAAGAGACCCAGTACTTC. The chain uses TRBV7-9 and TRBJ2-5; D unclear. Trimming stripped 5 bases from V and 0 bases from J, with 10 bases between. Germline assignment: CDR1 SEHNR and CDR2 FQNEAQ (reference sequence). There are 14 residues in the CDR3.

This clone has only one observation. V and J are TRBV10-2 and TRBJ1-5; 7 bases are a match to TRBD1. The CDR3 runs to 13 residues. Germline V CDR1 and CDR2: WSHSY, SAAADI. V lost 6 bases to trimming and J lost 7 bases; unmatched junction nucleotides: 6. The DNA of the CDR3 is TGCGCCAGCAGACTCCAGGGGGGCCAGCCCCAGCATTTT. Translating gives CASRLQGGQPQHF.

This clone was seen more than once but under ten times. The genes are TRBV27 and TRBJ2-7; 7 bases match TRBD2. CDR3 length equals 15 residues. V shed 2 bases and J 2 bases; nucleotides not matched to a gene: 6. Germline-derived CDR1 and CDR2 are MNHEY and SMNVEV (reference sequence). The CDR3 nucleotides are TGTGCCAGCAGTTTAGGGAGGGGCCCTACCTACGAGCAGTACTTC. Its protein is CASSLGRGPTYEQYF.